The clone carrying this T cell receptor (beta chain) was seen only once. As yet, its antigen is unknown. The data belong to a study of shared clonotypes between healthy human individuals. Libraries were prepared by immunoSEQ multiplex PCR; TCRdb keeps only in-frame clonotypes and omits some of them. Of about 2.4 million clones listed, 93% are singletons. General study findings and limits: In the sorted subsets, rarefaction showed sequencing was incomplete despite large depth.

Germline loops: CDR1 SGDLS, CDR2 YYNGEE. CDR3 length: 13 residues. Trimming pared 4 bases from V and 4 bases from J, leaving 11 bases between. Sample: naive CD4+ T cells from PBMCs. The subset here: CD45RA+ positively selected. The receptor was isolated from a man younger than 35 in good health. Some clones in this sample may be carry-over from other donors' samples. This rearrangement joins TRBV9 to TRBJ1-1; no clear D gene. The CDR3 nucleotides read TGTGCCAGCAGCACCCAGATGGCCACTGAAGCTTTCTTT. It is translated as CASSTQMATEAFF.